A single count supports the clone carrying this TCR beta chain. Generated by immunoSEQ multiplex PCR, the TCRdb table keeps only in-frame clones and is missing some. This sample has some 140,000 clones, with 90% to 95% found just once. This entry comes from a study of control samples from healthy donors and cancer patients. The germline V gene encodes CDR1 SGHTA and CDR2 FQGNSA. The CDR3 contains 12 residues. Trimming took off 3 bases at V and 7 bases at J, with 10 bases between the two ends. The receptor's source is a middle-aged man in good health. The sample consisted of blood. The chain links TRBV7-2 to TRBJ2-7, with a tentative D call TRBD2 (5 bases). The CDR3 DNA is TGTGCCAGCAGCTTTGGACTTACAGAGCAGTACTTC. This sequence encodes CASSFGLTEQYF.